Included here is one T cell receptor (beta chain) sequence, with context. This sample was taken from a study of blood T cell repertoires in COVID-19. The CDR3 sequence is 14 residues long. The germline CDR1 and CDR2 sequences are SGHNT and YYREEE (reference sequence). V was clipped by 1 base and J by 2 bases, with 9 bases between them. Generated by immunoSEQ multiplex PCR, the TCRdb table keeps only in-frame clones and is missing some. Of 150,000 to 200,000 clones in the sample, more than 65% were seen once. The rearrangement joins TRBV5-4 to TRBJ1-2, with D possibly matching TRBD1 (5 bases). Sequenced sample: PBMCs or T cells enriched from blood (not recorded which). This TCR was sampled from a man in his forties who had recovered from COVID-19. The CDR3 loop is CASSLLAGNYGYTF. The CDR3 nucleotides are TGTGCCAGCAGCTTGTTGGCAGGGAACTATGGCTACACCTTC.